This paragraph covers one T cell receptor beta chain sequence. Antigen: not known. Healthy bone marrow donors made up the donors. The study ran its PCR with 60 Vbeta and 13 Jbeta primers. Data came from immunoSEQ multiplex PCR; TCRdb stores just in-frame clones and leaves some out. This sample has over 70,000 clones; over 65% occur once, and the top ten carry around 20%. The data are from a study of cytomegalovirus exposure and HLA in healthy donors. Whole-study results and caveats: Most TCR sequences were uncommon, yet certain public TCRs appeared in many donors. An analysis that came later showed most CMV-associated TCR beta chains appearing HLA-restricted. In a later analysis, 15,000 to 20,000 TCR beta sequences were associated with HLA alleles at 0.05 false discovery rate.

The trim removed 6 bases at V and 2 bases at J, leaving 10 bases unmatched. CDR1 is GTSNPN and CDR2 is SVGIG in the germline V gene (reference sequence). The CDR3 is made up of 15 amino acids. Sequences were obtained from PBMCs. The rearrangement uses TRBV30 and TRBJ2-1; 7 bases match TRBD2. The source is a man aged 25 to 40 in good health and CMV-seropositive. The CDR3 loop reads CACYIGGSPYNEQFF. CDR3 DNA: TGTGCCTGCTATATCGGCGGGAGCCCCTACAATGAGCAGTTCTTC.